This T cell receptor (beta chain) was documented in a study of glioma-infiltrating T cells after dendritic cell vaccination. The study, taken as a whole, reports: Higher TCR clonality did not directly relate to longer survival.

The CDR3 loop spans 15 amino acids. Looked up from germline, CDR1 is GTSNPN and CDR2 is SVGIG (reference sequence). Unmatched junction bases numbered 5, after V lost 0 bases and J lost 2 bases. Notes on this clone: The antigen is not known.

Documented time point: after dendritic cell vaccination, including at tumor progression/relapse. Sequencing used immunoSEQ multiplex PCR; TCRdb keeps in-frame clones, though not all of them. The sample carries some 110,000 clones, 90% recorded once. The origin of this receptor is a human donor with glioblastoma. This specimen was blood, taken after dendritic cell vaccination. The chain links TRBV30 to TRBJ2-7; the match to TRBD1 covers 9 bases. Here the CDR3 DNA reads TGTGCCTGGAGTGTGGCGGGACAGGGACCCTACGAGCAGTACTTC. This sequence encodes CAWSVAGQGPYEQYF.